The entry that follows covers one T cell receptor beta chain sequence. The target antigen is unknown. CDR1 is SGHRS and CDR2 is YFSETQ in the germline V gene. With 4 bases removed from V and 2 bases from J, the gap between germline ends came to 11 bases. The CDR3 contains 14 residues. These data are taken from a study of PD-1 blockade in classical Hodgkin lymphoma. The method was immunoSEQ multiplex PCR; TCRdb's version includes in-frame clones alone and lacks a portion of them. Of about 13,000 clones listed, about four fifths are singletons. Study-level results: Reports described newly diagnosed patients as having lower baseline TCR diversity than healthy donors. A significant rise in TCR diversity was seen by C4D1 for CD4+ cells but not for CD8+ cells. Patients with a complete response exhibited baseline diversity comparable to newly diagnosed patients. Repertoire differences have undefined causes, possibly disease activity or prior therapy.

Every one of the patients relapsed after autologous stem cell transplantation (brentuximab vedotin exposure was variable). The chain uses TRBV5-1 and TRBJ2-3; either TRBD1 or TRBD2 may fit D (6 bases each). Sequenced here: peripheral blood mononuclear cells (PBMCs), sampled at baseline. The TCR sequence derives from a human donor with classical Hodgkin lymphoma. DNA of the CDR3: TGCGCCAGCAGCGAGGGGGACTTCACAGATACGCAGTATTTT. Encoded protein: CASSEGDFTDTQYF.